What follows are 30 T cell receptor beta chains derived from one specimen sequenced in a study of response to subunit inactivated influenza vaccine. One entry per CDR3 protein results from TCRdb running MiXCR on the RT-PCR reads. Counted here are a few hundred thousand distinct CDR3 sequences, around 22% occurring once; the ten biggest clones make up around a tenth. The sample in question was PBMCs from blood, obtained about 20 months after vaccination. The receptors were sampled from a man between 50 and 75 years old who received an inactivated influenza vaccine.

This clonotype was observed a handful of times. The chain joins TRBV20-1 to TRBJ1-2; no clear D. Trimming took off 5 bases at V and 1 base at J, with 11 bases between the two ends. The CDR3 has 13 residues. Germline CDR1 DFQATT, CDR2 SNEGSKA (reference sequence). CDR3 protein: CSAQTGNNYGYTF. CDR3 coding DNA: TGCAGTGCTCAAACCGGGAATAACTATGGCTACACCTTC.

This chain uses TRBV6-1 with TRBJ2-1, with 15 bases that match TRBD2. V shed 7 bases, J shed 8 bases, and the junction held 6 bases outside the gene matches. The CDR3 runs to 15 residues. The germline CDR1 and CDR2 sequences are MNHNS and SASEGT. This CDR3 is CASTRGLAGGDEQFF. The CDR3 coding sequence is TGTGCCAGCACCCGCGGACTAGCGGGGGGGGATGAGCAGTTCTTC.

The V call is TRBV6-1, the J call TRBJ1-3, with D possibly TRBD1 on 5 matching bases. Germline CDR1 reads MNHNS; CDR2 reads SASEGT. The V end lost 5 bases, the J end lost 0 bases, and 17 bases lay between the germline ends. CDR3 length: 17 amino acids. CDR3 loop: CASSLRGSLLSGNTIYF. The CDR3 nucleotides read TGTGCCAGCAGTCTGAGGGGCAGCCTACTCTCTGGAAACACCATATATTTT.

This clonotype occurred a few times. The V gene is TRBV6-4, the J gene TRBJ2-7; 10 nucleotides match TRBD2. Trimming at V came to 6 bases and at J to 3 bases, leaving 11 bases not matched to a gene. This CDR3 spans 16 amino acids. Germline CDR1 MRHNA, CDR2 SNTAGT. The CDR3, as DNA: TGTGCCAGCAGCACGTTGCCCGGGACTAGCGTCTACGAGCAGTACTTC. It translates to CASSTLPGTSVYEQYF.

This clonotype was seen a few times. This chain uses TRBV28 with TRBJ1-1, with unresolved D. Trimming shortened V by 4 bases and J by 4 bases, and 7 bases separated the two germline ends. Germline CDR1 and CDR2: MDHEN and SYDVKM. CDR3 length: 12 residues. The CDR3 loop reads CASSYFGTEAFF. CDR3 DNA sequence: TGTGCCAGCAGTTACTTCGGCACTGAAGCTTTCTTT.

This clonotype was seen more than once but under ten times. The chain joins TRBV9 to TRBJ1-2, with 7 bases lining up with TRBD1. The length of the CDR3 is 18 residues. Looked up from germline, CDR1 is SGDLS and CDR2 is YYNGEE. Trimming removed 0 bases from V and 0 bases from J; junction bases left unmatched: 11. The CDR3 bases are TGTGCCAGCAGCGTAGGAGGTGCAAGACAGGGAGCTAACTATGGCTACACCTTC. It translates to CASSVGGARQGANYGYTF.

The CDR3 DNA follows: TGCGCCAGCAGCTGGGGCCGGGACAGAAGGATTAATGAAAAACTGTTTTTT. Its translation is CASSWGRDRRINEKLFF. The chain links TRBV5-1 to TRBJ1-4; 7 nucleotides line up with TRBD1. CDR1 is SGHRS, CDR2 YFSETQ, per germline. CDR3 length: 17 amino acids. Losses at the gene ends were 3 bases for V and 4 bases for J; bases not matched to a gene: 12.

The chain recombines TRBV7-2 with TRBJ2-3, with D unresolved. Trimming stripped 1 base from V and 3 bases from J, with 5 bases between. Germline CDR1 reads SGHTA; CDR2 reads FQGNSA. This CDR3 is 13 amino acids long. CDR3 nucleotide sequence: TGTGCCAGCAGCTTAGATCTGACAGATACGCAGTATTTT. Its translation is CASSLDLTDTQYF. Together with reference TRBV7-2 and TRBJ2-3, the CDR3 gives the full variable domain: GAGVSQSPSNKVTEKGKDVELRCDPISGHTALYWYRQSLGQGLEFLIYFQGNSAPDKSGLPSDRFSAERTGGSVSTLTIQRTQQEDSAVYLCASSLDLTDTQYFGPGTRLTVL.

This clonotype has only a few counts. The rearrangement links TRBV29-1 to TRBJ2-3; 13 bases are a match to TRBD2. The CDR3 runs 15 residues. The J segment lost 9 bases and the V segment lost 3 bases, leaving 9 bases of the junction unmatched. Germline assignment: CDR1 SQVTM and CDR2 ANQGSEA. This CDR3 is CSVDPGTSGVGTQYF. The CDR3 DNA follows: TGCAGCGTTGACCCCGGGACTAGCGGGGTGGGGACGCAGTATTTT.

V is TRBV6-5 and J is TRBJ1-1; no definite D call. There are 13 residues in the CDR3. The germline CDR1 and CDR2 sequences are MNHEY and SVGAGI. Trimming removed 0 bases from V and 2 bases from J, with 4 bases in between. CDR3 residues: CASSYSDNTEAFF. Written as DNA, the CDR3 is TGTGCCAGCAGTTACTCAGATAACACTGAAGCTTTCTTT.

The table lists this clonotype with many counts. The gene calls are TRBV4-1 and TRBJ1-4, with no clear D. The CDR3 is made up of 16 amino acids. In germline, CDR1 is MGHRA, CDR2 YSYEKL. The ends were cut back, 0 bases at V and 0 bases at J, with 8 bases in the middle. CDR3 sequence reads: CASSQDLDATNEKLFF. The CDR3 DNA is TGCGCCAGCAGCCAAGATTTGGACGCAACTAATGAAAAACTGTTTTTT.

The CDR3 bases are TGCGCCAGCAGCCACCCCGGCCCCTACGAGCAGTACTTC. Amino acids: CASSHPGPYEQYF. The gene calls are TRBV5-1 and TRBJ2-7; D ambiguous. Trimming removed 4 bases at V and 2 bases at J, with 10 bases between. The V gene's germline CDR1 is SGHRS and CDR2 YFSETQ. CDR3 length: 13 amino acids.

The chain is built from TRBV7-3 and TRBJ2-1, with TRBD2 matching 8 bases. Germline CDR1 reads SGHTA; CDR2 reads FQGTGA. The V and J ends lost 5 bases and 10 bases, in that order; junction bases with no gene match: 19. This CDR3 is 17 amino acids long. The CDR3 is CASSPIGLAGKVEEQFF. CDR3 bases: TGTGCCAGCAGCCCCATCGGGCTAGCGGGCAAGGTGGAGGAGCAGTTCTTC.

This clonotype was seen ten or more times. V is TRBV3-1 and J is TRBJ1-1; D is possibly TRBD1 (6 bases). From germline, CDR1 is LGHDT and CDR2 YNNKEL (reference sequence). V was trimmed by 4 bases and J by 11 bases, leaving 23 bases between them. The CDR3 runs to 15 residues. The DNA of the CDR3 is TGTGCCAGCAGCCGTGTCCCCGGGGGCCCGGTAGTTGCTTTCTTT. This encodes CASSRVPGGPVVAFF.

The chain joins TRBV9 to TRBJ2-1; D is uncertain. Trimming cost V 8 bases and J 0 bases, with 9 bases left between them. The CDR3 runs 13 residues. CDR1 is SGDLS and CDR2 is YYNGEE in the germline V gene. CDR3 protein: CASPWFSYNEQFF. The CDR3 DNA sequence: TGTGCCAGTCCATGGTTCTCCTACAATGAGCAGTTCTTC.

This clonotype was counted many times. The V gene is TRBV4-2, the J gene TRBJ1-5; D unclear. The V gene lost 0 bases and the J gene lost 0 bases, with 12 bases spanning the gap. The germline CDR1 and CDR2 sequences are LGHNA and YNFKEQ. This CDR3 is 17 amino acids long. CDR3 region: CASSQEDGINSNQPQHF. For the CDR3, the DNA is TGTGCCAGCAGCCAAGAGGATGGCATTAATAGCAATCAGCCCCAGCATTTT.

This chain uses TRBV6-1 with TRBJ1-2; a weak D match, TRBD1 (5 bases). The CDR3 contains 16 residues. Trimming shortened V by 2 bases and J by 1 base, and 14 bases separated the two germline ends. Germline V gene lookup returns CDR1 MNHNS and CDR2 SASEGT. CDR3 in DNA: TGTGCCAGCAGTGAACCCACAGGAATCTTTAACTATGGCTACACCTTC. This encodes CASSEPTGIFNYGYTF.

The chain has TRBV5-1 and TRBJ1-5, with 7 bases aligning to TRBD1. CDR3 length equals 12 residues. Germline CDR1 is SGHRS and CDR2 is YFSETQ. The junction had 5 bases not matched to a gene; V was cut back by 5 bases and J by 9 bases. The CDR3 DNA reads TGCGCCAGCAGAAAAAACAGGGGGCCCCAGCATTTT. As protein: CASRKNRGPQHF.

This clonotype has just a few counts. The chain carries TRBV4-2 and TRBJ2-3; a weak D match, TRBD2 (6 bases). Germline V CDR1 and CDR2: LGHNA, YNFKEQ. The CDR3 is made up of 17 amino acids. V was pared by 1 base and J by 4 bases, with 18 bases between. CDR3 amino acids: CASSQVGLTSQPDTQYF. CDR3 in DNA: TGTGCCAGCAGCCAAGTTGGATTAACTAGCCAGCCAGATACGCAGTATTTT.

The V and J genes are TRBV19 and TRBJ2-1; TRBD2 is a possible D gene (5 bases). The CDR3 runs to 11 residues. The germline V gene has CDR1 LNHDA and CDR2 SQIVND (reference sequence). The V and J ends lost 3 bases and 12 bases respectively, with 9 bases between them. CDR3 residues: CASSMEARQFF. The CDR3 nucleotides read TGTGCCAGTAGTATGGAGGCGCGGCAGTTCTTC. The variable domain in full, completed from reference TRBV19 and TRBJ2-1, reads DGGITQSPKYLFRKEGQNVTLSCEQNLNHDAMYWYRQDPGQGLRLIYYSQIVNDFQKGDIAEGYSVSREKKESFPLTVTSAQKNPTAFYLCASSMEARQFFGPGTRLTVL.

This sequence joins TRBV24-1 and TRBJ2-1, with a possible D match to TRBD2 (5 bases). The CDR3 consists of 18 residues. The V and J ends lost 2 bases and 2 bases respectively, with 18 bases between them. Germline values: CDR1 KGHDR, CDR2 SFDVKD. CDR3 nucleotides: TGTGCCACCAGTGATTCCAGACCAGAGGGTTTTACCTACAATGAGCAGTTCTTC. It codes for CATSDSRPEGFTYNEQFF.

The gene calls are TRBV5-1 and TRBJ2-7, with D maybe TRBD2 (5 bases). Germline lookup yields CDR1 SGHRS and CDR2 YFSETQ. This CDR3 region has 12 residues. The ends were cut back, 4 bases at V and 3 bases at J, with 8 bases in the middle. CDR3 sequence reads: CASSPTSYEQYF. The DNA for the CDR3 is TGCGCCAGCAGCCCCACTAGCTACGAGCAGTACTTC.

In nucleotides, the CDR3 is TGTGCCAGCAGCTCAAGCGGGAGTGTGGACAATGAGCAGTTCTTC. This encodes CASSSSGSVDNEQFF. This chain connects TRBV7-2 to TRBJ2-1; 8 nucleotides line up with TRBD2. The germline gives CDR1 SGHTA, CDR2 FQGNSA. The CDR3 covers 15 residues. The ends lost 4 bases at V and 5 bases at J; junction bases unmatched: 7.

V gene TRBV9 combines with J gene TRBJ2-7; D tentatively fits TRBD1 or TRBD2 (5 bases each). The germline V gene encodes CDR1 SGDLS and CDR2 YYNGEE. The CDR3 has 14 amino acids. V was pared by 4 bases and J by 0 bases, with 11 bases between. CDR3 sequence (DNA): TGTGCCAGCAGCCGGGCAGGGAGCTCCTACGAGCAGTACTTC. The encoded protein is CASSRAGSSYEQYF.

In its sample, this clonotype was seen a few times. This rearrangement joins TRBV29-1 to TRBJ1-2; 11 bases line up with TRBD1. From germline, CDR1 is SQVTM and CDR2 ANQGSEA. V lost 0 bases, J lost 4 bases, and 4 bases stayed unmatched. This CDR3 has 15 amino acids. The DNA for the CDR3 is TGCAGCGTTGAAGATCACGGACAGGGGGCCTATGGCTACACCTTC. Amino acid sequence: CSVEDHGQGAYGYTF.

V and J are TRBV4-3 and TRBJ2-7; possible D gene TRBD2, 7 bases. The V and J ends lost 0 bases and 0 bases respectively, with 15 bases between them. Germline-derived CDR1 and CDR2 are LGHNA and YSLEER. The CDR3 spans 17 residues. CDR3 in DNA: TGCGCCAGCAGCCAAGAAGTTGGGGGGGCAGGCTCCTACGAGCAGTACTTC. Translation: CASSQEVGGAGSYEQYF.

The rearrangement links TRBV4-1 to TRBJ2-7, with D perhaps matching TRBD2 (5 bases). Germline loops: CDR1 MGHRA, CDR2 YSYEKL. Trimming took off 0 bases at V and 7 bases at J, with 16 bases between the two ends. This CDR3 comprises 15 residues. In DNA form, the CDR3 reads TGCGCCAGCAGCCAAGATTTCGGGCTAGCTGGTGAGCAGTACTTC. Translated, it gives CASSQDFGLAGEQYF.

Ten or more counts support this clonotype. This chain uses TRBV6-1 with TRBJ1-5; 10 bases line up with TRBD1. CDR1 and CDR2 from the germline V gene are MNHNS and SASEGT. The CDR3 spans 14 residues. V shed 5 bases, J shed 6 bases, and the junction held 4 bases outside the gene matches. CDR3 sequence: CASSPTGGPQPQHF. In DNA, the CDR3 is TGTGCCAGCAGTCCGACAGGGGGCCCTCAGCCCCAGCATTTT.

This rearrangement joins TRBV5-1 to TRBJ2-3, with D perhaps being TRBD1 or TRBD2 (5 bases each). This CDR3 comprises 14 residues. Trimming left V 3 bases short and J 2 bases short, with 10 bases between. Germline-derived CDR1 and CDR2 are SGHRS and YFSETQ. The CDR3 reads CASSSGPNTDTQYF. As DNA, the CDR3 is TGCGCCAGCAGCTCGGGACCTAACACAGATACGCAGTATTTT.

This clonotype was counted a few times. V and J are TRBV2 and TRBJ2-3, with D uncertain. Germline V gene data show CDR1 as SNHLY and CDR2 as FYNNEI. The CDR3 covers 12 residues. V lost 9 bases and J 1 base, leaving 8 bases between the germline ends. The CDR3 sequence is CARSRGTDTQYF. DNA of the CDR3: TGTGCCAGAAGCAGAGGCACAGATACGCAGTATTTT.